The entry below describes one T cell receptor (beta chain). J lost 4 bases, V lost 2 bases, and 4 bases had no gene match. The CDR3 has 15 residues. The germline V gene encodes CDR1 SGHNT and CDR2 YYREEE (reference sequence). This record belongs to a study of blood T cell repertoires in COVID-19. Across the whole study: The study drew acute and convalescent COVID-19 samples from the United States, Italy and Spain.

The data were produced by immunoSEQ multiplex PCR, yet TCRdb's version contains in-frame clones alone and is incomplete. The sample holds around 190,000 clones, roughly 83% seen once. The TCR sequence derives from a woman in her 40s with COVID-19, enrolled during active disease. Sequencing was done on a sample of peripheral blood. The chain carries TRBV5-4 and TRBJ2-7, with 12 positions matching TRBD1. As DNA, the CDR3 is TGTGCCAGCAGCTTACCGGGACAGGGGGCTTACGAGCAGTACTTC. This translates into CASSLPGQGAYEQYF.